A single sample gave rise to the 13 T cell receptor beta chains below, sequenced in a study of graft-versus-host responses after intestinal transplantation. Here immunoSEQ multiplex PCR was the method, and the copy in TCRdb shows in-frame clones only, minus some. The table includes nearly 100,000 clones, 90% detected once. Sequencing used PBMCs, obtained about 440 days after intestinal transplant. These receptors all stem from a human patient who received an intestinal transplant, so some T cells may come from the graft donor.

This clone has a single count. DNA of the CDR3: TGTGCCAGCAGATCGCTAGCGGGGATTGGCGGGGAGCTGTTTTTT. Translation: CASRSLAGIGGELFF. The chain uses TRBV6-5 and TRBJ2-2, with TRBD2 identical over 9 bases. This CDR3 region has 15 residues. The germline V gene encodes CDR1 MNHEY and CDR2 SVGAGI. Trimming took 6 bases from V and 7 from J; bases not matched to a gene: 9.

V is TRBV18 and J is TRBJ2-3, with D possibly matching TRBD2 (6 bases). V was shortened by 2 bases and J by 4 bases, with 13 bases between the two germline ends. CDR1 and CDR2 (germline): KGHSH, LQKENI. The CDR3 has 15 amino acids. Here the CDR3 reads CASSPGGARSDTQYF. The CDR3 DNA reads TGTGCCAGCTCACCAGGCGGGGCGCGATCAGATACGCAGTATTTT.

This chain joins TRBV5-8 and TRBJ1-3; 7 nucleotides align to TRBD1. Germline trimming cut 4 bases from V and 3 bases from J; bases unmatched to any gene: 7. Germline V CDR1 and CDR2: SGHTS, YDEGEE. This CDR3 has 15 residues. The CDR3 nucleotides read TGTGCCAGCAGCGGACAGGTGGCAATTGGAAACACCATATATTTT. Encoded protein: CASSGQVAIGNTIYF.

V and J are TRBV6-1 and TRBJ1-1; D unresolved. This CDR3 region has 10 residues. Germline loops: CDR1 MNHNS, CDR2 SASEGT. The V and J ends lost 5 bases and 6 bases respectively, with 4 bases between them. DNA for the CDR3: TGTGCCAGCAGTAAGGCTGAAGCTTTCTTT. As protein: CASSKAEAFF.

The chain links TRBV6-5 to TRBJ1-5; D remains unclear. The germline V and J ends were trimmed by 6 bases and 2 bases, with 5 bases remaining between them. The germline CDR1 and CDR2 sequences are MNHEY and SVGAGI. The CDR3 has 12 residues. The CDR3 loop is CASRAGNQPQHF. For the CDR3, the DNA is TGTGCCAGCAGGGCAGGCAATCAGCCCCAGCATTTT.

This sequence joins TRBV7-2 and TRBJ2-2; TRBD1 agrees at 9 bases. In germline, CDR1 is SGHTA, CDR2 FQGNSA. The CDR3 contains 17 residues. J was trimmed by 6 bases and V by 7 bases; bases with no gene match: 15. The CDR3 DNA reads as TGTGCCAGCACCCCAAGTGGACAGGGGATACTTTCCGGGGAGCTGTTTTTT. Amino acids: CASTPSGQGILSGELFF.

The DNA of the CDR3 is TGTGCCAGCAGTTACTCAGGGGTCCAGCCCCAGCATTTT. Protein sequence: CASSYSGVQPQHF. The rearrangement links TRBV6-5 to TRBJ1-5; a possible D gene is TRBD1 (5 bases). Trimming took 0 bases from V and 7 from J, leaving 7 bases between them. The germline V gene encodes CDR1 MNHEY and CDR2 SVGAGI. This CDR3 comprises 13 residues.

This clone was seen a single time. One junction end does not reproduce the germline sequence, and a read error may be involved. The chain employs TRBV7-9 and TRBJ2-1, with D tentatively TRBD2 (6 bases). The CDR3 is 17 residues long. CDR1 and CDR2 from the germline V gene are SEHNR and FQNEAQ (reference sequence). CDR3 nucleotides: TGTGCCAGCAGCGACGAGCGGGCGGCGGGCGGGCGCAATGAGCGGTTCTTC. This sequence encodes CASSDERAAGGRNERFF. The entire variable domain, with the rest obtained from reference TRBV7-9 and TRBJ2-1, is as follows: DTGVSQNPRHKITKRGQNVTFRCDPISEHNRLYWYRQTLGQGPEFLTYFQNEAQLEKSRLLSDRFSAERPKGSFSTLEIQRTEQGDSAMYLCASSDERAAGGRNERFFGPGTRLTVL.

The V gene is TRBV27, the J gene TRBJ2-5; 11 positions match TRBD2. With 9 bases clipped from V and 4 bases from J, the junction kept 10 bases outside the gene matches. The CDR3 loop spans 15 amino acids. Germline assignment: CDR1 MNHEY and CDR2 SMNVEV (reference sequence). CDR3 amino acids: CASRLTSGNGETQYF. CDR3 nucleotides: TGTGCCAGTCGTTTGACTAGCGGGAATGGAGAGACCCAGTACTTC.

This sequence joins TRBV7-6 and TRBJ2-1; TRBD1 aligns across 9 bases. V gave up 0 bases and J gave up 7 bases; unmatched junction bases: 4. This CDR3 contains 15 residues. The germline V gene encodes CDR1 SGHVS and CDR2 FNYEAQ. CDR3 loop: CASSLAGTGLNEQFF. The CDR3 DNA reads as TGTGCCAGCAGCTTAGCCGGGACAGGGTTGAATGAGCAGTTCTTC. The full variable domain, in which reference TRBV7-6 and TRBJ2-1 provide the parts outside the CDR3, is GAGVSQSPRYKVTKRGQDVALRCDPISGHVSLYWYRQALGQGPEFLTYFNYEAQQDKSGLPNDRFSAERPEGSISTLTIQRTEQRDSAMYRCASSLAGTGLNEQFFGPGTRLTVL.

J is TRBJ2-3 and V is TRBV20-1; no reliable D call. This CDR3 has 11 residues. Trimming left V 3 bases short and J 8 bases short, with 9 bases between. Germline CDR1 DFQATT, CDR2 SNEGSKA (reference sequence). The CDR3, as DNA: TGCAGTGCTAGGCCTTGGGGTACGCAGTATTTT. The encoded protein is CSARPWGTQYF.

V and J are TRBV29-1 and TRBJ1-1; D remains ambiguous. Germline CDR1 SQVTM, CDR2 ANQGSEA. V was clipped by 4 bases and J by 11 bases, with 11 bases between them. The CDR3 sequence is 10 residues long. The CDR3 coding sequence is TGCAGCGTTGTGGGCAGGATGGCTTTCTTT. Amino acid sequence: CSVVGRMAFF.

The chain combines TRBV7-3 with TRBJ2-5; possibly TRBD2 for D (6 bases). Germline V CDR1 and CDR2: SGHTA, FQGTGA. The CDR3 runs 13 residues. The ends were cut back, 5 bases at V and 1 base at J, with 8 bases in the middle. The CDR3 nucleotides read TGTGCCAGCAGCGCGGGGCTCCAAGAGACCCAGTACTTC. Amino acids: CASSAGLQETQYF.